This TCR beta chain is drawn from a study of OX40 agonist ivuxolimab in advanced cancers. Study summary: Age averaged around 54 years (range about 23 to 80), and more than 80% were male. The study's findings and limits: Expanded peripheral T cell antigen specificity was not determined.

In the case of this clone: Its antigen remains unknown.

The table came from immunoSEQ multiplex PCR; TCRdb's copy has only in-frame clones and leaves some out. This table has 65,000 to 85,000 clones, around 81% appearing once. The receptor was isolated from an adult with an advanced solid tumor such as melanoma, head and neck, liver or kidney cancer. Sequencing was performed on CD4+ or CD8+ T cells sorted from blood, taken in a trial of the OX40 agonist ivuxolimab.

As DNA, the CDR3 is TGTGCCAGTAGTAAGGGACAGGGGGCGATCAATGAGCAGTTCTTC. Amino acid sequence: CASSKGQGAINEQFF. The V and J genes are TRBV19 and TRBJ2-1, with 12 bases that match TRBD1. Looked up from germline, CDR1 is LNHDA and CDR2 is SQIVND (reference sequence). After removal of 4 bases from V and 6 bases from J, the junction contained 4 bases not matched to a gene. The CDR3 totals 15 residues.